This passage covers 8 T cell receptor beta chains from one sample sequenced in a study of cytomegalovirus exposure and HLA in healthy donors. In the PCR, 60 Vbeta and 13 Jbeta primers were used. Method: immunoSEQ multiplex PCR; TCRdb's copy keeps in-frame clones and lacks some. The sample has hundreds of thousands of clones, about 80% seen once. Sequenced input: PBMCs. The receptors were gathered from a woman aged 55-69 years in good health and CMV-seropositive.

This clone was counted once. The CDR3 loop reads CASSYSGPSYEQYF. The DNA for the CDR3 is TGTGCCAGCAGTTATAGCGGGCCTTCCTACGAGCAGTACTTC. The V and J genes are TRBV5-5 and TRBJ2-7; 7 bases fit TRBD2. Trimming at V came to 5 bases and at J to 1 base, leaving 6 bases not matched to a gene. The CDR3 is 14 amino acids. CDR1 and CDR2 (germline): SGHKS, YYEKEE (reference sequence). Full variable domain (rest looked up from reference TRBV5-5 and TRBJ2-7): DAGVTQSPTHLIKTRGQQVTLRCSPISGHKSVSWYQQVLGQGPQFIFQYYEKEERGRGNFPDRFSARQFPNYSSELNVNALLLGDSALYLCASSYSGPSYEQYFGPGTRLTVT.

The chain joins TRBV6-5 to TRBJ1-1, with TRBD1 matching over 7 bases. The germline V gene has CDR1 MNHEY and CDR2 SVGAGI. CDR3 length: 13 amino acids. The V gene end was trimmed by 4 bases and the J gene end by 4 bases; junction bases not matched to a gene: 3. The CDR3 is CASSLQGGTEAFF. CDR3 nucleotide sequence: TGTGCCAGCAGTTTGCAGGGGGGCACTGAAGCTTTCTTT.

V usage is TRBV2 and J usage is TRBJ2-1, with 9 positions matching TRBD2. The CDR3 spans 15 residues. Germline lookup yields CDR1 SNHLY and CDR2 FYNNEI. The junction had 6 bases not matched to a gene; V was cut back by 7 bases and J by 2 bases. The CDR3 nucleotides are TGTGCCAGCAAGTTTAGCGGGAGCACCTACAATGAGCAGTTCTTC. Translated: CASKFSGSTYNEQFF.

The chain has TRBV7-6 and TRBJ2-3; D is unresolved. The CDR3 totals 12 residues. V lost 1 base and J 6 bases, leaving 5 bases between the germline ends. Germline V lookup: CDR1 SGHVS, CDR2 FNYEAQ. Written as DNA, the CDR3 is TGTGCCAGCAGCTTAGGTCGGGATACGCAGTATTTT. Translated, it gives CASSLGRDTQYF.

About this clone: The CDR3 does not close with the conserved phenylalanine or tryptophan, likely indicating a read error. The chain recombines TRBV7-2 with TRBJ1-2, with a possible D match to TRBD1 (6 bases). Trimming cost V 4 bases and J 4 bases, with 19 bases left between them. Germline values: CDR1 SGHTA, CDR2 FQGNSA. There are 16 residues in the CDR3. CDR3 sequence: CASSSNPGQTLYGYTL. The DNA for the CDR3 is TGTGCCAGCAGCTCGAACCCCGGACAGACCCTCTATGGCTACACCCTC.

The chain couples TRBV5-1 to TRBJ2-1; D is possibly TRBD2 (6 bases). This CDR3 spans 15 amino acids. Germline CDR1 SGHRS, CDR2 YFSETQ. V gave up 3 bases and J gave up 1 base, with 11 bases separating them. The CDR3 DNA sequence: TGCGCCAGCAGCTATAGCGGCGAATCCTACAATGAGCAGTTCTTC. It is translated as CASSYSGESYNEQFF.

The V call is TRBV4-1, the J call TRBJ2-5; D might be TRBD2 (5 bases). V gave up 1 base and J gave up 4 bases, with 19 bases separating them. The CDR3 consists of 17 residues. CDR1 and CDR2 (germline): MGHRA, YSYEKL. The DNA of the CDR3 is TGCGCCAGCAGCCAAGGAATCGGGGTCTCAGCAGGAGAGACCCAGTACTTC. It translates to CASSQGIGVSAGETQYF.

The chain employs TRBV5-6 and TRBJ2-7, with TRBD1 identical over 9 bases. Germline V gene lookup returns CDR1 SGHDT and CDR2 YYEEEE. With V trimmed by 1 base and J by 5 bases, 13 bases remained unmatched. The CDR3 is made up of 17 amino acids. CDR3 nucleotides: TGTGCCAGCAGCTTGTGGGGTCACAGGGGGCGTATGAACGAGCAGTACTTC. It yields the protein CASSLWGHRGRMNEQYF.